A single sample gave rise to the 12 T cell receptor beta chains below, sequenced in a study of T cells in Graves' hyperthyroidism and ophthalmopathy. Amplification of TCR beta CDR3 regions was performed using RNA transcripts as template. First-round RT-PCR of the TCR CDR3 relied on the HTBI primer set. TCRdb re-analysed the multiplex PCR reads in MiXCR, keeping a single row per CDR3 protein. The data show approximately 380,000 distinct CDR3 sequences, about a fifth seen once. The source material was blood. These receptors were obtained from a man aged 18 to 35 with Graves' ophthalmopathy.

This clonotype was seen a handful of times. The rearrangement joins TRBV9 to TRBJ1-6, with D hard to call. CDR3 length: 14 residues. Per germline, CDR1 SGDLS and CDR2 YYNGEE. Trimming removed 4 bases from V and 5 bases from J, with 10 bases in between. The CDR3 loop is CASSPIDDNSPLHF. The CDR3 region has the DNA TGTGCCAGCAGCCCGATAGATGATAATTCACCCCTCCACTTT.

This clonotype was seen at least ten times. The chain is built from TRBV7-9 and TRBJ2-5; D remains unclear. The CDR3 sequence is 12 residues long. Germline V gene data show CDR1 as SEHNR and CDR2 as FQNEAQ (reference sequence). Deletions cut 2 bases from V and 3 bases from J, with 4 bases between. The CDR3 reads CASSLREETQYF. Here the CDR3 DNA reads TGTGCCAGCAGCTTACGGGAAGAGACCCAGTACTTC.

V is TRBV18 and J is TRBJ2-5, with a tentative D call TRBD1 (6 bases). V lost 3 bases and J lost 1, with 12 bases in between. Looked up from germline, CDR1 is KGHSH and CDR2 is LQKENI. The CDR3 is 15 amino acids. CDR3 DNA: TGTGCCAGCTCACCCCAAGGACAGAGCCAAGAGACCCAGTACTTC. It yields the protein CASSPQGQSQETQYF. Full variable domain (rest looked up from reference TRBV18 and TRBJ2-5): NAGVMQNPRHLVRRRGQEARLRCSPMKGHSHVYWYRQLPEEGLKFMVYLQKENIIDESGMPKERFSAEFPKEGPSILRIQQVVRGDSAAYFCASSPQGQSQETQYFGPGTRLLVL.

This clonotype was seen repeatedly, ten times or more. This sequence joins TRBV11-2 and TRBJ2-7; no reliable D call. Trimming removed 5 bases from V and 6 bases from J, with 14 bases in between. The CDR3 spans 13 residues. Germline V gives CDR1 SGHAT, CDR2 FQNNGV. The CDR3 protein is CASSPAVSREQYF. CDR3 DNA: TGTGCCAGCAGCCCCGCGGTTTCGCGCGAGCAGTACTTC.

In this sample, this clonotype turned up many times. The chain recombines TRBV5-5 with TRBJ1-1; D gene uncertain. The V gene lost 0 bases and the J gene lost 6 bases, with 9 bases spanning the gap. This CDR3 comprises 13 residues. Per the germline V gene, CDR1 is SGHKS and CDR2 is YYEKEE (reference sequence). The CDR3 nucleotides are TGTGCCAGCAGCTTGGCATGGGTCCCTGAAGCTTTCTTT. Protein sequence: CASSLAWVPEAFF.

This clonotype has a count of ten or more. This sequence joins TRBV12-3 or TRBV12-4 and TRBJ1-5, with no clear D. V was cut by 3 bases and J by 4 bases, with 4 bases left in between. The CDR3 has 12 amino acids. The CDR3 spells CASSFDNQPQHF. The CDR3 nucleotides are TGTGCCAGCAGTTTCGATAATCAGCCCCAGCATTTT.

This chain's CDR3 is CASSWGQGIAYSNQPQHF. For the CDR3, the DNA is TGTGCCAGCAGTTGGGGACAGGGGATCGCGTATAGCAATCAGCCCCAGCATTTT. The V gene is TRBV5-5, the J gene TRBJ1-5, with 10 nucleotides matching TRBD1. Trimming took 5 bases from V and 0 from J; bases not matched to a gene: 11. The CDR3 runs 18 residues. Germline V gene data show CDR1 as SGHKS and CDR2 as YYEKEE (reference sequence).

This clonotype was seen repeatedly, ten times or more. The rearrangement links TRBV3-1 to TRBJ1-5; perhaps TRBD1 as D (5 bases). V was clipped by 0 bases and J by 5 bases, with 8 bases between them. Germline CDR1 and CDR2: LGHDT and YNNKEL (reference sequence). This CDR3 has 14 amino acids. The CDR3 sequence is CASSQEPGHQPQHF. The CDR3 DNA sequence: TGTGCCAGCAGCCAAGAACCAGGGCATCAGCCCCAGCATTTT.

In this sample, this clonotype turned up many times. This rearrangement joins TRBV11-2 to TRBJ1-1, with D perhaps matching TRBD1 (5 bases). The CDR3 consists of 13 residues. Germline values: CDR1 SGHAT, CDR2 FQNNGV. The germline V and J ends were trimmed by 3 bases and 4 bases, with 9 bases remaining between them. The DNA of the CDR3 is TGTGCCAGCAGCTTCCACGGGGGCACTGAAGCTTTCTTT. This gives the protein CASSFHGGTEAFF.

This clonotype showed up many times. The rearrangement uses TRBV12-3 or TRBV12-4 and TRBJ2-3, with a weak D call TRBD2 (5 bases). V lost 2 bases, J lost 0 bases, and 15 bases lay in between. This CDR3 has 17 amino acids. The CDR3 loop reads CASSLLSARGSTDTQYF. The DNA of the CDR3 is TGTGCCAGCAGTTTATTGTCGGCTCGCGGGAGCACAGATACGCAGTATTTT.

This clonotype has ten or more counts. CDR3 protein: CASRQTGRGNQPQHF. The CDR3 bases are TGTGCCAGCAGACAGACAGGGCGAGGCAATCAGCCCCAGCATTTT. The chain recombines TRBV12-3 or TRBV12-4 with TRBJ1-5; TRBD1 matches 7 bases. The CDR3 covers 15 residues. V shed 6 bases, J shed 2 bases, and the junction held 7 bases outside the gene matches.

Many counts were recorded for this clonotype. The V gene is TRBV27, the J gene TRBJ2-7; TRBD1 matches 8 bases. Germline trimming cut 6 bases from V and 2 bases from J; bases unmatched to any gene: 6. Per the germline V gene, CDR1 is MNHEY and CDR2 is SMNVEV (reference sequence). The CDR3 totals 14 residues. This CDR3 reads CASRFSRGPYEQYF. The CDR3 DNA follows: TGTGCCAGCAGATTTTCCAGGGGGCCCTACGAGCAGTACTTC.